Sequencing of this TCR beta chain was carried out in a study of Ad26.COV2.S vaccination and SARS-CoV-2 variants. The germline gives CDR1 DFQATT, CDR2 SNEGSKA (reference sequence). V was pared by 3 bases and J by 2 bases, with 7 bases between. CDR3 size: 12 residues. Treatment noted: 19 received Ad26.COV2.S at low or high dose, single or two shots; several received placebo; per-sample allocation not given. Collection of the samples took place on day 63 after the first injection of vaccine or placebo. Measured with immunoSEQ multiplex PCR; TCRdb has only the in-frame clones, and not every one. Among around 310,000 clones listed, about nine tenths were seen once.

This receptor was identified in a person aged 18-65 years who received the Ad26.COV2.S COVID-19 vaccine or a placebo. This chain links TRBV20-1 with TRBJ1-1, with D unclear. The sequencing used peripheral blood, collected in a trial of Ad26.COV2.S vaccine versus placebo. This CDR3 reads CSASQANTEAFF. For the CDR3, the DNA is TGCAGTGCTAGTCAGGCAAACACTGAAGCTTTCTTT.